This T cell receptor beta chain was captured in a study of T cell responses to AZD1222 COVID-19 vaccine. Whole-study context: Second-dose intervals of approximately 4 or approximately 12 weeks were pooled.

Turning to this clone: The antigen remains unidentified. Other DNA sequences in this sample translate to the same CDR3.

CDR1 is MDHEN and CDR2 is SYDVKM in the germline V gene. CDR3 length: 14 amino acids. Trimming took 6 bases from V and 2 from J; bases not matched to a gene: 7. The study's findings and limits: Seropositive status at baseline applied to only a handful of AZD1222 recipients.

Produced via immunoSEQ multiplex PCR; TCRdb's table is partial and in-frame only. The table has over 85,000 clones, approximately 90% seen once. Material: peripheral blood, obtained on day 0 of AZD1222 vaccination. The chain carries TRBV28 and TRBJ2-7, with 7 bases that match TRBD1. This receptor was obtained from an adult in good health. CDR3 sequence (DNA): TGTGCCAGCAGCCTGACAGGGCCGCCCTACGAGCAGTACTTC. This encodes CASSLTGPPYEQYF. The entire variable domain, with the rest obtained from reference TRBV28 and TRBJ2-7, is as follows: DVKVTQSSRYLVKRTGEKVFLECVQDMDHENMFWYRQDPGLGLRLIYFSYDVKMKEKGDIPEGYSVSREKKERFSLILESASTNQTSMYLCASSLTGPPYEQYFGPGTRLTVT.